The TCR beta chain under discussion was sequenced for a study of regulatory T cells in long-lasting Graves disease. Investigators prepared the TCR beta libraries by applying iRepertoire HTBI primers and Arm-PCR of CDR3 regions. TCRdb used MiXCR to reprocess the multiplex PCR reads, holding one entry per CDR3 protein. This table holds approximately 310,000 distinct CDR3 sequences, over 15% found once. The table lists this clonotype with many counts. Antigen unknown. General study results and limits: Persistent patients shared more public clonotypes (over 2,500) than new patients (about 930).

Stated time point: newly diagnosed GD, antithyroid drugs for less than 3 months. The authors made the TCR library using RNA they extracted from PBMCs. Patients all came to the study from an endocrinology department in Xi'an, China. The sequences come from peripheral blood mononuclear cells (PBMCs), collected at new diagnosis, from a patient treated with antithyroid drugs. This TCR derives from a female donor with Graves disease.

CDR3: CASSQETAVSGWGDEQYF. For the CDR3, the DNA is TGTGCCAGCAGCCAAGAGACGGCAGTATCGGGATGGGGAGACGAGCAGTACTTC. The V and J genes are TRBV3-1 and TRBJ2-7; tentatively, D is TRBD2 (5 bases). Germline assignment: CDR1 LGHDT and CDR2 YNNKEL (reference sequence). Trimming shortened V by 0 bases and J by 5 bases, and 23 bases separated the two germline ends. This CDR3 spans 18 amino acids.